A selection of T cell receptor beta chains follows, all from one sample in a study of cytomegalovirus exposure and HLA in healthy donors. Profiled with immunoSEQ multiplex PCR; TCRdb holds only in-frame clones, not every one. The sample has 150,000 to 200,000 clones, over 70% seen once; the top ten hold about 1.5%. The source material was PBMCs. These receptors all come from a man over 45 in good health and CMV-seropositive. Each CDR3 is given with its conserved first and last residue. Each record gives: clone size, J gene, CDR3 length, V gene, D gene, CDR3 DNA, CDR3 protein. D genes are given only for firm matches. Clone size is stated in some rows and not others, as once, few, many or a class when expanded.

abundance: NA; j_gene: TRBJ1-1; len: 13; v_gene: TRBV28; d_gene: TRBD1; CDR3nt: TGTGCCAGCAGTTTATTGGGACAGGGGGAAGCTTTCTTT; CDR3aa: CASSLLGQGEAFF
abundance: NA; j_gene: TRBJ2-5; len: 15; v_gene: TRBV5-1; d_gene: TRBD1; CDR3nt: TGCGCCAGCAGCACAGGGACAGTGGCTGAAGAGACCCAGTACTTC; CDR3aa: CASSTGTVAEETQYF
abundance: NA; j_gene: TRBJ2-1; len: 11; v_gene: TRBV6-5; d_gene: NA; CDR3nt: TGTGCCAGCAGTGCGATAAATGAGCAGTTCTTC; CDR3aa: CASSAINEQFF
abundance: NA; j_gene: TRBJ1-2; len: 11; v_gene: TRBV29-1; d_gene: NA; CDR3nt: TGCAGCGTTAACAGGGAATCCGGCTACACCTTC; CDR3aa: CSVNRESGYTF
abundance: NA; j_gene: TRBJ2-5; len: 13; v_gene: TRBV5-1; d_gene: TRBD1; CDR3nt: TGCGCCAGCAGCACACAGGGGGGTGAGACCCAGTACTTC; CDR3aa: CASSTQGGETQYF
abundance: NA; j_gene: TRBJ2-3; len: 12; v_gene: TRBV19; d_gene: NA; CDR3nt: TGTGCCAGCCAGGGCCTCCCAGATACGCAGTATTTT; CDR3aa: CASQGLPDTQYF
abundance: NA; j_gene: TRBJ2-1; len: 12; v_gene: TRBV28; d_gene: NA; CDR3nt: TGTGCCAGCAGCCCCCTTTCCAATGAGCAGTTCTTC; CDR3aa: CASSPLSNEQFF
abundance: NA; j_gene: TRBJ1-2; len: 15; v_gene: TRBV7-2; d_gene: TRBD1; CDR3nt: TGTGCCAGCAGCCTCATGACAGGGTGGGGTTATGGCTACACCTTC; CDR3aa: CASSLMTGWGYGYTF
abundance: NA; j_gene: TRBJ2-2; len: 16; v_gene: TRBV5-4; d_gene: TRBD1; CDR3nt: TGTGCCAGCAGCTTGGGGGGGACAGGGGGGACCGGGGAGCTGTTTTTT; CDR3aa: CASSLGGTGGTGELFF
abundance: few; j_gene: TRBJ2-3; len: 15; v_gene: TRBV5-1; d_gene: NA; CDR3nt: TGCGCCAGCAGCTTGGATGGGAGTCGCACAGATACGCAGTATTTT; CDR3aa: CASSLDGSRTDTQYF
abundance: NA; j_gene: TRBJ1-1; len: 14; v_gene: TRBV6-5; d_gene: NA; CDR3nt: TGTGCCAGCAGTTCAAGGGCGGGGGGGACTGAAGCTTTCTTT; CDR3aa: CASSSRAGGTEAFF
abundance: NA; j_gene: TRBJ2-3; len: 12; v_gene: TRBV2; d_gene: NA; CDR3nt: TGTGCCAGCAGTGCTGAGCGTTATACGCAGTATTTT; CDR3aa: CASSAERYTQYF
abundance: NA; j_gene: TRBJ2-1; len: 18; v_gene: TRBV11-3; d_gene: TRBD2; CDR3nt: TGTGCCAGCAGCTTAAGTAGGGCTAGCGGGGGGGATTACAATGAGCAGTTCTTC; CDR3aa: CASSLSRASGGDYNEQFF
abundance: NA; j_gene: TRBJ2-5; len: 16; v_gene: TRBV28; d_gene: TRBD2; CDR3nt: TGTGCCAGCAGTTTAGGGAGCGGGGGGGCGGAAGAGACCCAGTACTTC; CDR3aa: CASSLGSGGAEETQYF
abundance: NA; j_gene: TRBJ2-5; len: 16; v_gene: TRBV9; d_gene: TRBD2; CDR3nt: TGTGCCAGCAGTATAGCGGGAGGGCCCCGGGGCGAGACCCAGTACTTC; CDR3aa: CASSIAGGPRGETQYF
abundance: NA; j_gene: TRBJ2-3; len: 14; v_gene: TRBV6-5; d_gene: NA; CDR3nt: TGTGCCAGCAGTACCCGGAGGGGCGCAGATACGCAGTATTTT; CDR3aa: CASSTRRGADTQYF
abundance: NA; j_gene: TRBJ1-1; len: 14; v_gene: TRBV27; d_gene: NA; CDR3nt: TGTGCCAGCAGTTTATCCCAGGGGACCACTGAAGCTTTCTTT; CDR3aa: CASSLSQGTTEAFF
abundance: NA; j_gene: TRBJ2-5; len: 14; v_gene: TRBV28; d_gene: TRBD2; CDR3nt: TGTGCCAGCAGTTTAGGTGGGAGGGAAGAGACCCAGTACTTC; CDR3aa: CASSLGGREETQYF
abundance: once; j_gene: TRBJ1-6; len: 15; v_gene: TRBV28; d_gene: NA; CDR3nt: TGTGCCAGCAGTCCCCCGGGAACTTATAATTCACCCCTCCACTTT; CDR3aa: CASSPPGTYNSPLHF
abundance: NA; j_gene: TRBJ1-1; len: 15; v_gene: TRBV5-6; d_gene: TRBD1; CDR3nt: TGTGCCAGCAGCTTACGACAGGGATGGAACACTGAAGCTTTCTTT; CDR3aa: CASSLRQGWNTEAFF
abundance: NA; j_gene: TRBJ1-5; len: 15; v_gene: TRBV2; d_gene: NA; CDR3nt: TGTGCCAGCACCCAGGGTGGGAAAAGCAATCAGCCCCAGCATTTT; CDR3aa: CASTQGGKSNQPQHF
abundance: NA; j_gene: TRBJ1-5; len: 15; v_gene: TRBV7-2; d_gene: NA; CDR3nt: TGTGCCAGCAGCTTAGGGGGCGGGGGCAATCAGCCCCAGCATTTT; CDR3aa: CASSLGGGGNQPQHF